These T cell receptor beta chains were read from a single sample in a study of blood T cell repertoires in COVID-19. Profiling relied on immunoSEQ multiplex PCR, and the TCRdb table lists in-frame clones only, not all of them. The sample lists approximately 670,000 clones; about 90% were seen once. Sequencing was performed on peripheral blood. Receptor source: a woman aged 18 to 35 with acute or convalescent COVID-19. The CDR3 runs from the conserved cysteine through the conserved F or W. The order of the fields is clone size, J gene, D gene, V gene, CDR3 DNA, CDR3 protein. D genes are given only for firm matches. The listing skips clone size in some rows; elsewhere it reads once, few, many or a size class.

clone size: .; J gene: TRBJ1-4; D gene: TRBD1; V gene: TRBV5-1; CDR3 DNA: TGCGCCAGCAGCTTCGGGACAGGGGATGAAAAACTGTTTTTT; CDR3 protein: CASSFGTGDEKLFF
clone size: .; J gene: TRBJ1-2; D gene: .; V gene: TRBV6-1; CDR3 DNA: TGTGCCAGCAGTGAAGCCTACCGATACTCAAACTATGGCTACACCTTC; CDR3 protein: CASSEAYRYSNYGYTF
clone size: .; J gene: TRBJ1-6; D gene: .; V gene: TRBV19; CDR3 DNA: TGTGCCAGTAGTATAGTAGTGGACTCCGATTCACCCCTCCACTTT; CDR3 protein: CASSIVVDSDSPLHF
clone size: .; J gene: TRBJ1-3; D gene: .; V gene: TRBV30; CDR3 DNA: TGTGCCTGGAGTGCCGGCTCTGGAAACACCATATATTTT; CDR3 protein: CAWSAGSGNTIYF
clone size: .; J gene: TRBJ2-1; D gene: TRBD1; V gene: TRBV4-1; CDR3 DNA: TGCGCCAGCAGCCAAGGGGACAGGGGCCCTTACAATGAGCAGTTCTTC; CDR3 protein: CASSQGDRGPYNEQFF
clone size: .; J gene: TRBJ1-2; D gene: .; V gene: TRBV15; CDR3 DNA: TGTGCCACCAGCAGAGGGGGAGACAACTATGGCTACACCTTC; CDR3 protein: CATSRGGDNYGYTF
clone size: .; J gene: TRBJ1-2; D gene: .; V gene: TRBV29-1; CDR3 DNA: TGCAGCGTCGCCACAGAAACCCATCTAAACTATGGCTACACCTTC; CDR3 protein: CSVATETHLNYGYTF
clone size: .; J gene: TRBJ1-1; D gene: .; V gene: TRBV2; CDR3 DNA: TGTGCCAGCAGTCAGGGGACGGAAGCTTTCTTT; CDR3 protein: CASSQGTEAFF
clone size: .; J gene: TRBJ1-1; D gene: .; V gene: TRBV5-1; CDR3 DNA: TGCGCCAGCAGCTTGAAGGGGGGGTTTACTGAAGCTTTCTTT; CDR3 protein: CASSLKGGFTEAFF
clone size: .; J gene: TRBJ1-1; D gene: .; V gene: TRBV7-2; CDR3 DNA: TGTGCCAGCAGCAGAGGGACTTCCCGCGAGGAAGCTTTCTTT; CDR3 protein: CASSRGTSREEAFF
clone size: .; J gene: TRBJ2-7; D gene: TRBD1; V gene: TRBV6-5; CDR3 DNA: TGTGCCAGCAGCATGGACAGGACCTCCTACGAGCAGTACTTC; CDR3 protein: CASSMDRTSYEQYF
clone size: once; J gene: TRBJ1-2; D gene: .; V gene: TRBV2; CDR3 DNA: TGTGCCAGCAGTGAAGCGGAGGGGAGGGGGGACACCTTC; CDR3 protein: CASSEAEGRGDTF
clone size: .; J gene: TRBJ1-1; D gene: TRBD1; V gene: TRBV10-1; CDR3 DNA: TGCGCCAGCAGTGAGTATCAGTCCGGACAGGGTAACTCTGAAGCTTTCTTT; CDR3 protein: CASSEYQSGQGNSEAFF
clone size: .; J gene: TRBJ2-7; D gene: .; V gene: TRBV27; CDR3 DNA: TGTGCCAGCAGTTTATCGGGTTTAGGAGACTACGAGCAGTACTTC; CDR3 protein: CASSLSGLGDYEQYF
clone size: .; J gene: TRBJ1-5; D gene: TRBD1; V gene: TRBV7-8; CDR3 DNA: TGTGCCAGCAGCTTAGCGTGGGGACAGGATTTTAGTAGGCCCCAGCATTTT; CDR3 protein: CASSLAWGQDFSRPQHF
clone size: .; J gene: TRBJ2-7; D gene: .; V gene: TRBV6-9; CDR3 DNA: TGTGCCAGCAGTTATTCTGAGGGCGAGCAGTACTTC; CDR3 protein: CASSYSEGEQYF
clone size: .; J gene: TRBJ2-1; D gene: TRBD1; V gene: TRBV7-9; CDR3 DNA: TGTGCCAGCAGCGCCCGGGACAGGGGCGATGAGCAGTTCTTC; CDR3 protein: CASSARDRGDEQFF
clone size: once; J gene: TRBJ1-2; D gene: TRBD1; V gene: TRBV30; CDR3 DNA: TGTGCCTGGAGTGTAAACAGGGGGCTTCAAGGCTACACCTTC; CDR3 protein: CAWSVNRGLQGYTF
clone size: .; J gene: TRBJ2-2; D gene: .; V gene: TRBV25-1; CDR3 DNA: TGTGCCAGCAGTGGTGACTTTCCCACCGGGGAGCTGTTTTTT; CDR3 protein: CASSGDFPTGELFF
clone size: .; J gene: TRBJ1-2; D gene: .; V gene: TRBV27; CDR3 DNA: TGTGCCAGCAGTTTCACAGGGTACGGCTACACCTTC; CDR3 protein: CASSFTGYGYTF
clone size: .; J gene: TRBJ2-2; D gene: .; V gene: TRBV11-2; CDR3 DNA: TGTGCCAGCAGCTTAGTATCAGGGACCGGGGAGCTGTTTTTT; CDR3 protein: CASSLVSGTGELFF
clone size: once; J gene: TRBJ1-1; D gene: TRBD1; V gene: TRBV6-5; CDR3 DNA: TGTGCGATAAAACAGGGGGCCGCGAACACTGAAGCTTTCTTT; CDR3 protein: CAIKQGAANTEAFF
clone size: .; J gene: TRBJ2-2; D gene: TRBD1; V gene: TRBV29-1; CDR3 DNA: TGCAGCGTTCCAGGGGGCTACACCGGGGAGCTGTTTTTT; CDR3 protein: CSVPGGYTGELFF
clone size: .; J gene: TRBJ2-6; D gene: .; V gene: TRBV3-1/TRBV3-2; CDR3 DNA: TGTGCCAGCAGCCGCCCCCACTCCCTCTCTGGGGCCAACGTCCTGACTTTC; CDR3 protein: CASSRPHSLSGANVLTF
clone size: .; J gene: TRBJ2-1; D gene: .; V gene: TRBV13; CDR3 DNA: TGTGCCAGCAGCCCCTCCGCGCGGGGCCAGGGAAACGATGAGCAGTTCTTC; CDR3 protein: CASSPSARGQGNDEQFF
clone size: .; J gene: TRBJ1-2; D gene: .; V gene: TRBV4-2; CDR3 DNA: TGTGCCAGCAGCCAAGTTGAGATACTGAACTATGGCTACACCTTC; CDR3 protein: CASSQVEILNYGYTF
clone size: .; J gene: TRBJ2-1; D gene: TRBD2; V gene: TRBV7-2; CDR3 DNA: TGTGCCAGCAGCTCATTCGGTGGGTCTAGCGGGGGGCAGTTCTTC; CDR3 protein: CASSSFGGSSGGQFF
clone size: .; J gene: TRBJ2-3; D gene: .; V gene: TRBV7-9; CDR3 DNA: TGTGCCAGCACCCCCGTCGGGTGGTCTAGCACAGATACGCAGTATTTT; CDR3 protein: CASTPVGWSSTDTQYF
clone size: .; J gene: TRBJ2-1; D gene: TRBD2; V gene: TRBV4-3; CDR3 DNA: TGCGCCAGCAGCCAAGATAGGGCGGGGGGTCACAATGAGCAGTTCTTC; CDR3 protein: CASSQDRAGGHNEQFF
clone size: .; J gene: TRBJ1-2; D gene: TRBD1; V gene: TRBV6-5; CDR3 DNA: TGTGCCAGCAGGATGGACAGGACCATGGTCTACACCTTC; CDR3 protein: CASRMDRTMVYTF
clone size: .; J gene: TRBJ1-2; D gene: .; V gene: TRBV4-3; CDR3 DNA: TGCGCCAGCAGCCAAGGGGGCGGTGTCTATGGCTACACCTTC; CDR3 protein: CASSQGGGVYGYTF
clone size: .; J gene: TRBJ2-7; D gene: TRBD1; V gene: TRBV20-1; CDR3 DNA: TGCAGTGCTAGTGGGGGTAGGACAGGGGGATCCTACGAGCAGTACTTC; CDR3 protein: CSASGGRTGGSYEQYF
clone size: .; J gene: TRBJ1-4; D gene: TRBD1; V gene: TRBV7-9; CDR3 DNA: TGTGCCAGCAGCGAGGGACAGGGGAAGGAAAAACTGTTTTTT; CDR3 protein: CASSEGQGKEKLFF
clone size: .; J gene: TRBJ1-1; D gene: .; V gene: TRBV4-1; CDR3 DNA: TGCGCCAGCAGCCAACTAACTTACCGGGAGCCTGAAGCTTTCTTT; CDR3 protein: CASSQLTYREPEAFF
clone size: .; J gene: TRBJ1-5; D gene: TRBD1; V gene: TRBV27; CDR3 DNA: TGTGCCAGCAGTCCTCTATGGGACAGGGGAGGACAGCCCCAGCATTTT; CDR3 protein: CASSPLWDRGGQPQHF
clone size: .; J gene: TRBJ1-1; D gene: .; V gene: TRBV5-1; CDR3 DNA: TGCGCCAGCAGCCGGAATACGGTGGGTTCTGGAGTCACTGAAGCTTTCTTT; CDR3 protein: CASSRNTVGSGVTEAFF
clone size: .; J gene: TRBJ1-1; D gene: .; V gene: TRBV13; CDR3 DNA: TGTGCCAGCTCCCTCGGCGGGAACACTGAAGCTTTCTTT; CDR3 protein: CASSLGGNTEAFF
clone size: .; J gene: TRBJ1-1; D gene: .; V gene: TRBV7-2; CDR3 DNA: TGTGCCAGCAGCACGTCAGGGTTTGAAGCTTTCTTT; CDR3 protein: CASSTSGFEAFF
clone size: .; J gene: TRBJ1-4; D gene: .; V gene: TRBV6-4; CDR3 DNA: TGTGCCAGCAGAAGATCCGGGACTCTGAATGAAAAACTGTTTTTT; CDR3 protein: CASRRSGTLNEKLFF
clone size: .; J gene: TRBJ1-2; D gene: TRBD1; V gene: TRBV27; CDR3 DNA: TGTGCCAGCAGCCCCCGGGACAGGGGGTACTTCCCCTATGGCTACACCTTC; CDR3 protein: CASSPRDRGYFPYGYTF
clone size: .; J gene: TRBJ1-1; D gene: .; V gene: TRBV7-9; CDR3 DNA: TGTGCCAGCAGCCCAGTGAACACTGAAGCTTTCTTT; CDR3 protein: CASSPVNTEAFF
clone size: .; J gene: TRBJ1-3; D gene: .; V gene: TRBV12-3/TRBV12-4; CDR3 DNA: TGTGCCAGCAGTGGCGAGGATCGATTTACCCTATATTTT; CDR3 protein: CASSGEDRFTLYF
clone size: .; J gene: TRBJ2-1; D gene: TRBD1; V gene: TRBV5-1; CDR3 DNA: TGCGCCAGCAGCGCACGGACAGGCCAGCCCGTTGAGCAGTTCTTC; CDR3 protein: CASSARTGQPVEQFF